The present T cell receptor beta chain was sequenced within a study of T cells after yellow fever vaccination. Across the study: Fractions of limited cellularity were prepared by means of SMART-Seq v4 Ultra Low Input. General study points: Among all clonotypes, a small share was observed in both CD4 and CD8 compartments. Repertoires obtained by FACS sorting could include abundant clonotypes that entered as contaminants from the bulk population.

Comments on this clonotype: The antigen remains unidentified.

Trimming removed 0 bases from V and 3 bases from J, with 11 bases in between. This CDR3 has 15 amino acids. Germline lookup yields CDR1 KGHSH and CDR2 LQKENI. A universal primer site and UMIs were added as TCR cDNA was made by 5'RACE template switching. A single record per CDR3 protein comes from TCRdb applying MiXCR to the 5' RACE reads. The table lists 600,000 to 750,000 distinct CDR3 sequences, roughly an eighth of them singletons. This chain joins TRBV18 and TRBJ1-1; D remains ambiguous. This specimen consisted of PBMCs, obtained on the day of the yellow fever booster vaccination. The TCR sequence derives from a man aged 25-40 years who received the YFV17D yellow fever vaccine. CDR3 loop: CASSPPMRVDTEAFF. Here the CDR3 DNA reads TGTGCCAGCTCACCACCGATGAGGGTCGACACTGAAGCTTTCTTT.